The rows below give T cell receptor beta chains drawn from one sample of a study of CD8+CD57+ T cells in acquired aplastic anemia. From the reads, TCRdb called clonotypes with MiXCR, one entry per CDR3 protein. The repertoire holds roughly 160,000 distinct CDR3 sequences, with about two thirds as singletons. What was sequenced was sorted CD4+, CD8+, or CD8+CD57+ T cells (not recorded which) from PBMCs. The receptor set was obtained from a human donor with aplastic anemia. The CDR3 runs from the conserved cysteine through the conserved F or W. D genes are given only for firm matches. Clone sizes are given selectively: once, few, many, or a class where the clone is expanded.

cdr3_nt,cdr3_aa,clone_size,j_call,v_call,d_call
TGTGCCATCTCTTGGAGTTCTGGAAACACCATATATTTT,CAISWSSGNTIYF,NA,TRBJ1-3,TRBV10-3,NA
TGTGCCATCAGTGAGTCGACGAATTCACCCCTCCACTTT,CAISESTNSPLHF,few,TRBJ1-6,TRBV10-3,NA
TGTGCCAGCAGCCTCGGATCGGGACTAGCGGGAGCGGGTCAGTACTTC,CASSLGSGLAGAGQYF,NA,TRBJ2-5,TRBV2,TRBD2
TGTGCCAGCAGCAGCCACAGGGGGCCTAATTCACCCCTCCACTTT,CASSSHRGPNSPLHF,NA,TRBJ1-6,TRBV7-9,TRBD1
TGTGCCAGCAGCCAACAGGTGGGGGCTGAAGCTTTCTTT,CASSQQVGAEAFF,NA,TRBJ1-1,TRBV2,NA
TGTGCCAGCAGCTTACGGTCAGCGGGGGGTTACAATGAGCAGTTCTTC,CASSLRSAGGYNEQFF,NA,TRBJ2-1,TRBV7-6,TRBD2
TGTGCCAGCAGCCCCGGACAGGGGGTGGCTTATGGCTACACCTTC,CASSPGQGVAYGYTF,NA,TRBJ1-2,TRBV7-6,TRBD1
TGTGCCAGCAGTGCACGCCCCCTAGAGGCCGAGCAATTCTTC,CASSARPLEAEQFF,NA,TRBJ2-1,TRBV2,NA
TGTGCCAGTAGAACTAGCGGAACCTACGAGCAGTACTTC,CASRTSGTYEQYF,NA,TRBJ2-7,TRBV19,TRBD2
TGCAGTGTTTTTGGAAGAGGACCTAGCGGCAACAATGAGCAGTTCTTC,CSVFGRGPSGNNEQFF,NA,TRBJ2-1,TRBV20-1,TRBD2
TGCAGCGTTGGACCTGGGTCTAACATGAACACTGAAGCTTTCTTT,CSVGPGSNMNTEAFF,NA,TRBJ1-1,TRBV29-1,NA
TGTGCCAGTAGTATTGGGACGGCGAACACTGAAGCTTTCTTT,CASSIGTANTEAFF,NA,TRBJ1-1,TRBV19,NA
TGCAGTGCTAGACCGGTATATGGCTACACCTTC,CSARPVYGYTF,NA,TRBJ1-2,TRBV20-1,NA
TGTGCCAGTAGTTTAGCGGGCAGCGGAGAGACCCAGTACTTC,CASSLAGSGETQYF,once,TRBJ2-5,TRBV19,TRBD2
TGCGCCAGCAGCCACGCGAGGGGTTATACAACTAATGAAAAACTGTTTTTT,CASSHARGYTTNEKLFF,NA,TRBJ1-4,TRBV4-1,NA
TGTGCCAGCAGGAGCTTGGGGTACGAGCAGTACTTC,CASRSLGYEQYF,few,TRBJ2-7,TRBV5-6,NA
TGCAGTGCCACTAGCGGGGTGAGCACAGATACGCAGTATTTT,CSATSGVSTDTQYF,NA,TRBJ2-3,TRBV20-1,TRBD2
TGTGCCAGCAGCTTAGGGGCAGGGATATACAATGAGCAGTTCTTC,CASSLGAGIYNEQFF,NA,TRBJ2-1,TRBV7-2,NA
TGTGCCAGTAGTATAGGGAGAAATCAGCCCCAGCATTTT,CASSIGRNQPQHF,NA,TRBJ1-5,TRBV19,NA
TGCAGTGCTACAATAAGCAATCAGCCCCAGCATTTT,CSATISNQPQHF,few,TRBJ1-5,TRBV20-1,NA
TGTGCCACCAGTGATTTAGGCACTGAAGCTTTCTTT,CATSDLGTEAFF,few,TRBJ1-1,TRBV24-1,NA
TGTGCCATCAGTACCGGGCTGAATAATCAGCCCCAGCATTTT,CAISTGLNNQPQHF,few,TRBJ1-5,TRBV10-3,NA
TGCGCCAGCAGCCAAGTCGGAAAGGGTTCCTACACCTTC,CASSQVGKGSYTF,NA,TRBJ1-2,TRBV4-1,NA
TGCAGTGCCGAAATGGTGGGGGGATATAACACCGGGGAGCTGTTTTTT,CSAEMVGGYNTGELFF,NA,TRBJ2-2,TRBV20-1,NA
TGCAGTGCTCTGAGACAGGGTGGCGAGCAGTACTTC,CSALRQGGEQYF,NA,TRBJ2-7,TRBV20-1,TRBD1
TGTGCCAGCAGCCCCGGACTAGCGGGAACAAACGAGCAGTACTTC,CASSPGLAGTNEQYF,NA,TRBJ2-7,TRBV7-3,TRBD2
TGCGCCAGCAGCCAAGACACAGATACCTACGAGCAGTACTTC,CASSQDTDTYEQYF,NA,TRBJ2-7,TRBV4-1,NA
TGCAGTGCTAGAGATCGGGGGCAGGCACCTCCTGGCTACACCTTC,CSARDRGQAPPGYTF,once,TRBJ1-2,TRBV20-1,NA